The T cell receptor beta chain described here comes from a study of OX40 agonist ivuxolimab in advanced cancers. As for the study in general: Hepatocellular carcinoma, melanoma, renal cell or head and neck cancer was diagnosed in the dose-escalation patients. Partial responses were observed in three patients, of whom one had hepatocellular carcinoma and two had cutaneous melanoma. Study findings and constraints: At 0.1 to 3.0 mg/kg, clonal expansion of CD4+ and CD8+ blood T cells had occurred by week 6.

Per the germline V gene, CDR1 is SGHRS and CDR2 is YFSETQ. Trimming removed 4 bases from V and 4 bases from J, with 15 bases in between. The CDR3 runs 14 residues. Only in-frame clones appear in the TCRdb table, and some are missing; sequencing was by immunoSEQ multiplex PCR. The repertoire consists of some 60,000 clones, with about 85% occurring once and the leading ten covering roughly 4%. Patients were ruled out by autoimmune disease history or systemic immunosuppression. A note on this clone: Its antigen is unidentified.

The sample here was CD4+ or CD8+ T cells sorted from blood, taken in a trial of the OX40 agonist ivuxolimab. The rearrangement links TRBV5-1 to TRBJ2-7; tentative D call: TRBD2 (6 bases). This clonotype was sampled from an adult with an advanced solid tumor such as melanoma, head and neck, liver or kidney cancer. CDR3 amino acids: CASSPDYQVYEQYF. The CDR3 nucleotides are TGCGCCAGCAGCCCGGACTATCAAGTATACGAGCAGTACTTC.